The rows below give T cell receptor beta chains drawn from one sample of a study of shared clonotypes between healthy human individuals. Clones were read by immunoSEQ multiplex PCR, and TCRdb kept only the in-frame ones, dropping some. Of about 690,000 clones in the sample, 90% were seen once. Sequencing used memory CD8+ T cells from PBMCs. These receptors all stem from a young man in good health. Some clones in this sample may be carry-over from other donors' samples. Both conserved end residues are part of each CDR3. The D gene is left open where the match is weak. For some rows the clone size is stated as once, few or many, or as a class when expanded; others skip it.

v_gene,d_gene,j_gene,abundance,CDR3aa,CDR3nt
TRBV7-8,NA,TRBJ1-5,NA,CASSVSTGGRGNQPQHF,TGTGCCAGCAGCGTGTCCACGGGGGGTAGGGGCAATCAGCCCCAGCATTTT
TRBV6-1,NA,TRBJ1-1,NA,CASSEGLERTEAFF,TGTGCCAGCAGTGAGGGGCTCGAAAGAACTGAAGCTTTCTTT
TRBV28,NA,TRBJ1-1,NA,CASSPTRNTEAFF,TGTGCCAGCAGTCCTACAAGAAACACTGAAGCTTTCTTT
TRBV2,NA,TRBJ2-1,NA,CASPEGGFPGGYNEQFF,TGTGCCAGCCCCGAGGGGGGCTTTCCCGGTGGATACAATGAGCAGTTCTTC
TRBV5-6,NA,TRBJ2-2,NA,CASSLAYGSTGELFF,TGTGCCAGCAGCTTGGCCTACGGATCCACCGGGGAGCTGTTTTTT
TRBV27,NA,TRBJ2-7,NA,CASSLWGPTGEQYF,TGTGCCAGCAGTTTATGGGGGCCAACCGGAGAGCAGTACTTC
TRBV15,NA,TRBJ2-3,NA,CATSSRHVGTDTQYF,TGTGCCACCAGCAGCCGGCACGTCGGCACAGATACGCAGTATTTT
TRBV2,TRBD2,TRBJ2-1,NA,CASSESSGSAYNEQFF,TGTGCCAGCAGTGAATCTAGCGGGAGTGCCTACAATGAGCAGTTCTTC
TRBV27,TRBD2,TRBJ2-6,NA,CASMRLAGANVLTF,TGTGCCAGCATGAGACTAGCGGGGGCCAACGTCCTGACTTTC
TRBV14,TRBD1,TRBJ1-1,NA,CASSLDRGTEAFF,TGTGCCAGCAGCCTCGACAGGGGGACTGAAGCTTTCTTT
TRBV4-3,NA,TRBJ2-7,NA,CASSQDPSSYEQYF,TGCGCCAGCAGCCAAGATCCCAGTTCCTACGAGCAGTACTTC
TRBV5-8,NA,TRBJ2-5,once,CASSLGAPPETQYF,TGTGCCAGCAGCTTGGGAGCACCCCCAGAGACCCAGTACTTC
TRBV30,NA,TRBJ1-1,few,CAWSHGILWTEAFF,TGTGCCTGGAGTCATGGGATCCTGTGGACTGAAGCTTTCTTT
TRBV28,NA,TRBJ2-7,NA,CAGPTGDQVYEQYF,TGTGCCGGGCCCACGGGGGATCAAGTCTACGAGCAGTACTTC
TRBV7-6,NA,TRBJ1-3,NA,CASSFFGSGSGNTIYF,TGTGCCAGCAGCTTCTTTGGCAGCGGCTCTGGAAACACCATATATTTT
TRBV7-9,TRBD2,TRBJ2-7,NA,CASSPKPDFAGGYEQYF,TGTGCCAGCAGCCCGAAGCCCGACTTTGCGGGAGGCTACGAGCAGTACTTC
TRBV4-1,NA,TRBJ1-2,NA,CASSQDLESWDSTF,TGCGCCAGCAGCCAAGATCTGGAATCGTGGGATAGCACCTTC
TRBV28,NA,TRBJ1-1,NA,CASSINWNTEAFF,TGTGCCAGCAGTATTAACTGGAACACTGAAGCTTTCTTT
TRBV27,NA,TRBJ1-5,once,CASSPGPGYSNQPQHF,TGTGCCAGCAGTCCTGGACCAGGGTATAGCAATCAGCCCCAGCATTTT
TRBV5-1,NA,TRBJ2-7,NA,CASSSTGSGEQYF,TGCGCCAGCAGCTCGACCGGGTCAGGCGAGCAGTACTTC
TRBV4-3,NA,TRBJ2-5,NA,CASSQGGGGETQYF,TGCGCCAGCAGCCAAGGTGGGGGAGGTGAGACCCAGTACTTC
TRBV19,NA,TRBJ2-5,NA,CASSILTEETQYF,TGTGCCAGTAGTATTTTGACAGAAGAGACCCAGTACTTC
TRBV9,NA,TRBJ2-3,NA,CASSVALSASTDTQYF,TGTGCCAGCAGCGTGGCACTCTCTGCGAGCACAGATACGCAGTATTTT
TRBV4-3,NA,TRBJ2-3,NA,CASSQDRQGTDTQYF,TGCGCCAGCAGCCAAGATCGCCAGGGAACAGATACGCAGTATTTT
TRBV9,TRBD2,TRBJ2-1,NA,CASSPVGTNRKVEQFF,TGTGCCAGCAGCCCAGTGGGGACTAACCGGAAGGTTGAGCAGTTCTTC
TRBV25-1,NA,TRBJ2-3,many,CASSDRGTSDTQYF,TGTGCCAGCAGTGACCGGGGGACTTCGGATACGCAGTATTTT
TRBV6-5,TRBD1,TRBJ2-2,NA,CASSYGTGGFGELFF,TGTGCCAGCAGTTACGGGACAGGGGGCTTCGGGGAGCTGTTTTTT
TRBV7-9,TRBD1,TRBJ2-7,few,CASSLASQGATYEQYF,TGTGCCAGCAGCTTAGCCAGTCAGGGGGCAACCTACGAGCAGTACTTC
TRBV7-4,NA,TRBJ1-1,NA,CASSRGRGHTEAFF,TGTGCCAGCAGCCGGGGTCGGGGACACACTGAAGCTTTCTTT
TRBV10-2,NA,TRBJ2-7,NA,CASSEAHEQYF,TGCGCCAGCAGTGAAGCCCACGAGCAGTACTTC
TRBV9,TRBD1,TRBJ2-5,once,CASSFGTGARETQYF,TGTGCCAGCAGCTTCGGGACAGGAGCTAGGGAGACCCAGTACTTC
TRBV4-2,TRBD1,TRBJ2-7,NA,CASSQGQGAYSYEQYF,TGTGCCAGCAGCCAAGGGCAGGGGGCCTACTCCTACGAGCAGTACTTC
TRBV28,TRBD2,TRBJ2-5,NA,CASSVLAVQETQYF,TGTGCCAGCAGCGTACTAGCGGTCCAAGAGACCCAGTACTTC
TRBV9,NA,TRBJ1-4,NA,CASSVGWGGEKLFF,TGTGCCAGCAGCGTAGGATGGGGTGGGGAAAAACTGTTTTTT
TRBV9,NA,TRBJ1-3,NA,CASSAQGFSGNTIYF,TGTGCCAGCAGCGCGCAGGGGTTCTCTGGAAACACCATATATTTT